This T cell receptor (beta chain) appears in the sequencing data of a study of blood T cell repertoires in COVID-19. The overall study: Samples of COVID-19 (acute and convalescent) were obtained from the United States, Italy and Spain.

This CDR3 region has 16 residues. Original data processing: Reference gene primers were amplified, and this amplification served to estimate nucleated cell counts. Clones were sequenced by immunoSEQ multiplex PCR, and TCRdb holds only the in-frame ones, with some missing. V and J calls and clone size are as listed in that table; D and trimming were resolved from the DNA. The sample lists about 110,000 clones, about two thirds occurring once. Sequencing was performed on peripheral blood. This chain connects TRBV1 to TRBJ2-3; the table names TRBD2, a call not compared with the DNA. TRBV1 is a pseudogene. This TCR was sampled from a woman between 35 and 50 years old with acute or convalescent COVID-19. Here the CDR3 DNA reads TGCACCAGCAGCCAAGACACGGGGGGCCGAACAGATACGCAGTATTTT. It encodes CTSSQDTGGRTDTQYF.